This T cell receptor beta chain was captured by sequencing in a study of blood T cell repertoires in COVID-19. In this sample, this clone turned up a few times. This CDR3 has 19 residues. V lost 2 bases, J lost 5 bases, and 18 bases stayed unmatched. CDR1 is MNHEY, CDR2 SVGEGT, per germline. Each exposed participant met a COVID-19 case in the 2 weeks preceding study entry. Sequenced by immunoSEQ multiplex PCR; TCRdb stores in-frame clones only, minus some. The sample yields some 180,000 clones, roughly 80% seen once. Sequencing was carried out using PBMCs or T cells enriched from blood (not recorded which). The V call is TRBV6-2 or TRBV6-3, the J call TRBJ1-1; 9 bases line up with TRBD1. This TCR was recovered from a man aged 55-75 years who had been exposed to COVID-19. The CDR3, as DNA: TGTGCCAGCAGTTACAACCGCAACAGGGGGCTGAGTATAGGTACTGAAGCTTTCTTT. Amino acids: CASSYNRNRGLSIGTEAFF.